This TCR beta chain appears in the sequencing data of a study of cytomegalovirus exposure and HLA in healthy donors. The table lists this clone with a count of one. The primer mix had 60 Vbeta and 13 Jbeta primers. The protocol was immunoSEQ multiplex PCR, while the TCRdb copy is restricted to in-frame clones and leaves out a portion. This table has roughly 120,000 clones, around 73% appearing once. This CDR3 spans 15 amino acids. V lost 0 bases to trimming and J lost 7 bases; unmatched junction nucleotides: 5. Germline V gives CDR1 SGHRS, CDR2 YFSETQ. The chain joins TRBV5-1 to TRBJ1-4, with 8 nucleotides matching TRBD1. This TCR was recovered from a woman between 35 and 50 years old in good health and CMV-seropositive. Sequencing was performed on PBMCs. The CDR3 region has the DNA TGCGCCAGCAGCTTGGGGGACAGGCTAGGTGAAAAACTGTTTTTT. Its translation: CASSLGDRLGEKLFF. The full variable domain, with the rest looked up from reference TRBV5-1 and TRBJ1-4, is KAGVTQTPRYLIKTRGQQVTLSCSPISGHRSVSWYQQTPGQGLQFLFEYFSETQRNKGNFPGRFSGRQFSNSRSEMNVSTLELGDSALYLCASSLGDRLGEKLFFGSGTQLSVL.